These 18 T cell receptor beta chains were sequenced from one sample in a study of blood T cell repertoires in COVID-19 (dated by TCRdb to the early 2020s). The protocol used for the library was the immunoSEQ multiplex PCR assay. The table was pulled from immuneACCESS by TCRdb, which kept in-frame rearrangements only. Such tables lose some clones; where checked, under half of the loss comes from unresolved V genes, and the rest has no known cause. The sample table holds more than 250,000 clones, of which 86% were seen once. Together, the top ten hold about 10% of the sample. The sequencing input was PBMCs or T cells enriched from blood (not recorded which). Receptors were obtained from a woman aged 18-30 years who had recovered from COVID-19.

This chain connects TRBV13 to TRBJ1-1; 7 bases are a match to TRBD1. The J segment lost 0 bases and the V segment lost 4 bases, leaving 2 bases of the junction unmatched. In germline, CDR1 is PRHDT, CDR2 FYEKMQ (reference sequence). There are 14 residues in the CDR3. DNA for the CDR3: TGTGCCAGCAGCTCGGGACAGATGAACACTGAAGCTTTCTTT. Translating gives CASSSGQMNTEAFF. The full variable domain, completed using reference TRBV13 and TRBJ1-1, is AAGVIQSPRHLIKEKRETATLKCYPIPRHDTVYWYQQGPGQDPQFLISFYEKMQSDKGSIPDRFSAQQFSDYHSELNMSSLELGDSALYFCASSSGQMNTEAFFGQGTRLTVV.

The chain combines TRBV5-4 with TRBJ2-1; D possibly corresponds to TRBD1 (5 bases). Germline loops: CDR1 SGHNT, CDR2 YYREEE (reference sequence). V gave up 2 bases and J gave up 0 bases, with 9 bases separating them. CDR3 size: 15 residues. Here the CDR3 DNA reads TGTGCCAGCAGCTTAGGGGCGTACTCCTACAATGAGCAGTTCTTC. Amino acids: CASSLGAYSYNEQFF.

The chain links TRBV30 to TRBJ2-7, with 10 bases fitting TRBD2. From germline, CDR1 is GTSNPN and CDR2 SVGIG (reference sequence). This CDR3 region has 14 residues. V lost 0 bases, J lost 6 bases, and 5 bases stayed unmatched. The CDR3 region is CAWSVTTSGTEQYF. The CDR3 region has the DNA TGTGCCTGGAGTGTAACCACTAGCGGGACCGAGCAGTACTTC. Full variable domain (missing parts from reference TRBV30 and TRBJ2-7): SQTIHQWPATLVQPVGSPLSLECTVEGTSNPNLYWYRQAAGRGLQLLFYSVGIGQISSEVPQNLSASRPQDRQFILSSKKLLLSDSGFYLCAWSVTTSGTEQYFGPGTRLTVT.

The sample holds one count of this clone. The chain recombines TRBV2 with TRBJ1-2; D is uncertain. The germline V gene encodes CDR1 SNHLY and CDR2 FYNNEI. CDR3 length: 12 residues. The V end was cut by 4 bases, the J end by 4 bases, with 7 bases between. DNA for the CDR3: TGTGCCAGCAGTGCCAACAGCTATGGCTACACCTTC. Residues: CASSANSYGYTF. The entire variable domain, with the rest obtained from reference TRBV2 and TRBJ1-2, is as follows: EPEVTQTPSHQVTQMGQEVILRCVPISNHLYFYWYRQILGQKVEFLVSFYNNEISEKSEIFDDQFSVERPDGSNFTLKIRSTKLEDSAMYFCASSANSYGYTFGSGTRLTVV.

The chain is built from TRBV18 and TRBJ1-5, with TRBD1 as a possible D gene (5 bases). CDR1 KGHSH and CDR2 LQKENI come from the germline V gene. Deletions cut 4 bases from V and 6 bases from J, with 16 bases between. The CDR3 extends over 15 amino acids. Here the CDR3 reads CASSLDFGGGQPQHF. CDR3 sequence (DNA): TGTGCCAGCTCACTGGACTTCGGGGGTGGTCAGCCCCAGCATTTT.

The chain is built from TRBV13 and TRBJ2-3, with TRBD2 identical over 11 bases. The CDR3 spans 16 residues. Germline CDR1 reads PRHDT; CDR2 reads FYEKMQ (reference sequence). After removal of 5 bases from V and 6 bases from J, the junction contained 10 bases not matched to a gene. In nucleotides, the CDR3 is TGTGCCAGCAGCCCAGAACTAGCGGGAGTAGGTGATACGCAGTATTTT. This encodes CASSPELAGVGDTQYF.

In this sample, this clone turned up once. V and J are TRBV9 and TRBJ1-1, with a possible D match to TRBD1 (5 bases). Trimming removed 7 bases at V and 4 bases at J, with 11 bases between. The CDR3 sequence is 12 residues long. Germline values: CDR1 SGDLS, CDR2 YYNGEE. Here the CDR3 DNA reads TGTGCCAGCCGGGGGGTTTTCACTGAAGCTTTCTTT. It translates to CASRGVFTEAFF.

This chain uses TRBV21-1 with TRBJ1-5; TRBD1 was called by the table and not checked on the DNA. TRBV21-1 is recorded as a pseudogene. The CDR3 is 15 residues long. This CDR3 reads CASSKQGPTNQPQHF. CDR3 nucleotide sequence: TGTGCCAGCAGCAAACAGGGGCCGACCAATCAGCCCCAGCATTTT.

The V gene is TRBV3-1 (or the pseudogene TRBV3-2), the J gene TRBJ2-7; D perhaps matches TRBD2 (6 bases). Per the germline V gene, CDR1 is LGHDT and CDR2 is YNNKEL (reference sequence). V lost 4 bases, J lost 0 bases, and 19 bases lay in between. The CDR3 spans 17 residues. This chain's CDR3 is CASSPDPLASNSYEQYF. CDR3 sequence (DNA): TGTGCCAGCAGCCCAGACCCCCTAGCGTCAAACTCCTACGAGCAGTACTTC.

This clone was counted once. CDR3 bases: TGTGCCACCAGGTCAACAGGGGGCAGCGGTTCCTCCTACAATGAGCAGTTCTTC. Translation gives CATRSTGGSGSSYNEQFF. This chain links TRBV24-1 with TRBJ2-1; 9 positions agree with TRBD1. The CDR3 runs to 18 residues. The V gene end was trimmed by 7 bases and the J gene end by 0 bases; junction bases not matched to a gene: 12. CDR1 and CDR2 (germline): KGHDR, SFDVKD.

This rearrangement joins TRBV6-1 to TRBJ2-1; D unclear. V was clipped by 0 bases and J by 2 bases, with 8 bases between them. CDR3 length: 15 amino acids. Germline V gene sequence: CDR1 MNHNS, CDR2 SASEGT. The CDR3 spells CASSEANYPYNEQFF. The DNA for the CDR3 is TGTGCCAGCAGTGAAGCGAACTACCCCTACAATGAGCAGTTCTTC.

This sequence joins TRBV19 and TRBJ1-5; 7 bases agree with TRBD1. CDR3 length: 15 residues. CDR1 is LNHDA and CDR2 is SQIVND in the germline V gene (reference sequence). The junction had 8 bases not matched to a gene; V was cut back by 4 bases and J by 5 bases. The CDR3 DNA follows: TGTGCCAGTAGTACTGGACAGGTTTTTGATCAGCCCCAGCATTTT. It translates to CASSTGQVFDQPQHF.

The CDR3 bases are TGTGCCAGCAGCTTGACTAGCGGGAAGAATGAGCAGTTCTTC. It codes for CASSLTSGKNEQFF. The V call is TRBV7-9, the J call TRBJ2-1; 11 nucleotides align to TRBD2. With 3 bases clipped from V and 7 bases from J, the junction kept 2 bases outside the gene matches. The CDR3 contains 14 residues. In germline, CDR1 is SEHNR, CDR2 FQNEAQ (reference sequence).

The J gene is TRBJ2-3, the V gene TRBV7-3, with 9 bases that match TRBD1. CDR3 length equals 14 residues. J gave up 6 bases and V 4 bases, and 5 bases lay outside the gene matches. Looked up from germline, CDR1 is SGHTA and CDR2 is FQGTGA. The chain's CDR3 is CASSSQGASDTQYF. The CDR3 bases are TGTGCCAGCAGCTCACAGGGGGCTTCGGATACGCAGTATTTT.

This chain joins TRBV18 and TRBJ1-2; D remains ambiguous. This CDR3 contains 15 residues. The germline V gene has CDR1 KGHSH and CDR2 LQKENI. Trimming removed 1 base from V and 8 bases from J, with 17 bases in between. DNA for the CDR3: TGTGCCAGCTCACCACGGGAGATAGCTATGGGAGGCTACACCTTC. Protein product: CASSPREIAMGGYTF.

The chain has TRBV6-2 or TRBV6-3 and TRBJ2-1; 7 bases are shared with TRBD1. J gave up 9 bases and V 4 bases, and 6 bases lay outside the gene matches. Germline CDR1 is MNHEY and CDR2 is SVGEGT. CDR3 length equals 13 residues. The CDR3 sequence: CASSSLRQGEQFF. CDR3 nucleotide sequence: TGTGCCAGCAGTTCGCTACGACAGGGTGAGCAGTTCTTC.

The rearrangement links TRBV6-2 or TRBV6-3 to TRBJ2-3; 12 bases align to TRBD2. Germline V gene sequence: CDR1 MNHEY, CDR2 SVGEGT. V shed 0 bases, J shed 2 bases, and the junction held 3 bases outside the gene matches. The CDR3 runs to 17 residues. The CDR3 DNA is TGTGCCAGCAGTTACTCGACTAGCGGGAGCTCCACAGATACGCAGTATTTT. Protein sequence: CASSYSTSGSSTDTQYF.

The chain employs TRBV5-1 and TRBJ2-1; 9 bases map to TRBD2. CDR3 length equals 14 residues. CDR1 SGHRS and CDR2 YFSETQ come from the germline V gene. V lost 0 bases, J lost 8 bases, and 3 bases stayed unmatched. CDR3: CASSLGGGAYEQFF. CDR3 bases: TGCGCCAGCAGCTTGGGCGGGGGGGCGTATGAGCAGTTCTTC.